This T cell receptor (beta chain) derives from a study of long-term antiretroviral therapy in people with HIV. The CDR3 contains 15 residues. Germline V CDR1 and CDR2: SGDLS, YYNGEE. Trimming took 4 bases from V and 7 from J; bases not matched to a gene: 11. A v3.0 immunoSEQ assay was performed at survey level. The assay was immunoSEQ multiplex PCR, and TCRdb's table has in-frame clones only and misses some. The sample includes 20,000 to 25,000 clones, around 69% seen only once; the top ten take about 12%. The chain joins TRBV9 to TRBJ1-1; 9 nucleotides align to TRBD1. The material was unsorted PBMCs, obtained about 1.8 years before starting antiretroviral therapy. This TCR was sampled from a woman in her thirties or forties with HIV. The CDR3 sequence: CASSQDRGVWSEAFF. The CDR3 nucleotides read TGTGCCAGCAGCCAGGACAGGGGAGTGTGGAGTGAAGCTTTCTTT.